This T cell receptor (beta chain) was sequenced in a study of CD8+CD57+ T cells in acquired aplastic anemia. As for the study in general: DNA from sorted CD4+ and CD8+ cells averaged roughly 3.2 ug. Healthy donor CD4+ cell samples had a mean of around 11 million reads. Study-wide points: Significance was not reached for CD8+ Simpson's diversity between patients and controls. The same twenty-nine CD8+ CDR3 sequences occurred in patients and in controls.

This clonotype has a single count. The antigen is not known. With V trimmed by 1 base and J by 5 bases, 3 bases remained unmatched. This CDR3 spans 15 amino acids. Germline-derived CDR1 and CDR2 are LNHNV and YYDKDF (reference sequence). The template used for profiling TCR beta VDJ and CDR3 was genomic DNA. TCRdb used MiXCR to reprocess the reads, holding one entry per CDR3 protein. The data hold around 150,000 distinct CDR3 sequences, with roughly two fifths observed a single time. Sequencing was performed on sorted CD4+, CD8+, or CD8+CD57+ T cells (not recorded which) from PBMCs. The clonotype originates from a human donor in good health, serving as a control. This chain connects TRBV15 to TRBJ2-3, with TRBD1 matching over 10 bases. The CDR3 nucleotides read TGTGCCACCAGCAGAGCGGACAGGGGGGTAGATACGCAGTATTTT. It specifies CATSRADRGVDTQYF.